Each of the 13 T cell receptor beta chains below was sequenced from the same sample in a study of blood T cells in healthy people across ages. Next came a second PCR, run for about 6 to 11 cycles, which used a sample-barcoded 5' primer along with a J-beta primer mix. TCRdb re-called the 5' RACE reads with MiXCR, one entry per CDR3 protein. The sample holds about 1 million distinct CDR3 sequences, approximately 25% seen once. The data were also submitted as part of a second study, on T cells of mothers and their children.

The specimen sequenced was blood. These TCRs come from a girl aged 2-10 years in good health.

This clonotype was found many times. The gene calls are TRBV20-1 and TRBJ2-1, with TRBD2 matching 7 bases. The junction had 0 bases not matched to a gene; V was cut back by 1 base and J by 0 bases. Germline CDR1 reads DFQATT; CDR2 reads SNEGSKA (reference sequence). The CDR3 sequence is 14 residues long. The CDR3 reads CSARGGGSYNEQFF. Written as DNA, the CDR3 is TGCAGTGCTAGAGGGGGGGGCTCCTACAATGAGCAGTTCTTC.

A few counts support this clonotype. This chain's CDR3 is CASSSERTSSYEQYF. In nucleotides, the CDR3 is TGTGCCAGCAGCTCCGAAAGGACTAGCTCCTACGAGCAGTACTTC. The rearrangement joins TRBV13 to TRBJ2-7; 7 bases map to TRBD2. The ends lost 4 bases at V and 0 bases at J; junction bases unmatched: 6. CDR1 PRHDT and CDR2 FYEKMQ come from the germline V gene (reference sequence). The CDR3 runs to 15 residues.

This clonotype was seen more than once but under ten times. In DNA, the CDR3 is TGTGCCAGCAGCCCTGATGAGACAGGGGGCTTAGAGACCCAGTACTTC. Encoded protein: CASSPDETGGLETQYF. V usage is TRBV6-5 and J usage is TRBJ2-5; TRBD1 matches at 10 bases. Trimming at V came to 6 bases and at J to 4 bases, leaving 11 bases not matched to a gene. The CDR3 contains 16 residues. Germline values: CDR1 MNHEY, CDR2 SVGAGI.

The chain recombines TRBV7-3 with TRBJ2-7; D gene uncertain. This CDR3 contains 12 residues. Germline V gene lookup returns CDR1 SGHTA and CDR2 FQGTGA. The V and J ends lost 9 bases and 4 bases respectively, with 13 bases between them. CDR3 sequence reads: CARALPNYEQYF. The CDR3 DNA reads TGTGCCAGGGCCTTACCCAATTACGAGCAGTACTTC.

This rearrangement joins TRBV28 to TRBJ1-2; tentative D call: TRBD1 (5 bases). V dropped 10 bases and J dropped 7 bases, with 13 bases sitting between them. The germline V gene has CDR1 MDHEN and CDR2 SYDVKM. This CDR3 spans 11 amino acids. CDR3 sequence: CATGEFFGYTF. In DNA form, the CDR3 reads TGTGCCACGGGGGAATTCTTTGGCTACACCTTC.

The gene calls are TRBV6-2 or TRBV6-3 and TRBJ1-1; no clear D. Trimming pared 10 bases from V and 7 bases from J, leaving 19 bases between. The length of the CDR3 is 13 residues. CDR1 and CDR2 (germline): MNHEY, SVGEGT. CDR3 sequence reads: CATQITMAGEAFF. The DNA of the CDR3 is TGTGCCACCCAGATCACGATGGCCGGTGAAGCTTTCTTT.

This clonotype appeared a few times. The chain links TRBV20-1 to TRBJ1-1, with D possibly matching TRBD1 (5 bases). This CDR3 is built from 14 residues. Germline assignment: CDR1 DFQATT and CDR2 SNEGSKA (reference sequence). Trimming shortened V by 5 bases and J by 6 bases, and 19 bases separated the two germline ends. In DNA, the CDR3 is TGCAGTGCTGCCCGGCGAGGGGAAAATTCTGAAGCTTTCTTT. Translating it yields CSAARRGENSEAFF.

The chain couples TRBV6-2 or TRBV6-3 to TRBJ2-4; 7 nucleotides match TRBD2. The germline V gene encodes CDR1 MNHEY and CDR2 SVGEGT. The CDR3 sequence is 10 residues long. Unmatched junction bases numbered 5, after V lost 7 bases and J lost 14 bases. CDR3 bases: TGTGCCAGCAAGGGGAGGGAGAAGTACTTC. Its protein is CASKGREKYF.

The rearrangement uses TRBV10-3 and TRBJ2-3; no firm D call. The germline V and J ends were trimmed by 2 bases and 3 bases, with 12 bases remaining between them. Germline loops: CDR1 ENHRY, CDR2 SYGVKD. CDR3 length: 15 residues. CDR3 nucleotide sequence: TGTGCCATCAGTGAGAACCCCCAGACGACAGATACGCAGTATTTT. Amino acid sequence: CAISENPQTTDTQYF.

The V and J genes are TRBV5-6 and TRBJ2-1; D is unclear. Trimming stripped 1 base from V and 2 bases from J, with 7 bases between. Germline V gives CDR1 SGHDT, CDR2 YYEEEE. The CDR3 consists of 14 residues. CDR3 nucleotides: TGTGCCAGCAGCTTGCGGAGAACCTACAATGAGCAGTTCTTC. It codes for CASSLRRTYNEQFF.

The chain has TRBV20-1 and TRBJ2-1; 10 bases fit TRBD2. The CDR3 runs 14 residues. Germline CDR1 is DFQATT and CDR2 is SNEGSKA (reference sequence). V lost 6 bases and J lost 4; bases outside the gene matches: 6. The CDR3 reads CSAPSGGSYNEQFF. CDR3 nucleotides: TGCAGTGCCCCTAGCGGGGGCTCATACAATGAGCAGTTCTTC.

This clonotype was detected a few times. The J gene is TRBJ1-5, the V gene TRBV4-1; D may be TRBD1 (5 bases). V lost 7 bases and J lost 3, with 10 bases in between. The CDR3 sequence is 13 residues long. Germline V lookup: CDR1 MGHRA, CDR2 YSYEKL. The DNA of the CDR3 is TGCGCCAGCACCTGGGACCTCAATCAGCCCCAGCATTTT. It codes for CASTWDLNQPQHF.

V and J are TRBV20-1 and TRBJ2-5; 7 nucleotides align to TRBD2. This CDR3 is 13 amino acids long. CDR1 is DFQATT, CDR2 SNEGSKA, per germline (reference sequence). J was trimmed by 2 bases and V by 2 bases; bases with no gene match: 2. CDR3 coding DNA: TGCAGTGCTAGACTAGCGGTACAAGAGACCCAGTACTTC. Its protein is CSARLAVQETQYF.